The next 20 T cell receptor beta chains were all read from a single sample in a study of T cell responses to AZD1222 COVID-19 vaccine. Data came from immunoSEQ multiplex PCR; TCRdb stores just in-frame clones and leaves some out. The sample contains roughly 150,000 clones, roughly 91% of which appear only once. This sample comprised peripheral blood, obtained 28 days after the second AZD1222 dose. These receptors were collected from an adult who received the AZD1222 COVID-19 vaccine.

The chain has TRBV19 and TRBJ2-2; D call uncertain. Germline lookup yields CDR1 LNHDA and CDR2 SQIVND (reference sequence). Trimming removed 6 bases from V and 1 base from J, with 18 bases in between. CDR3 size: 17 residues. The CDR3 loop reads CASSHHASAQNTGELFF. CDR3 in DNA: TGTGCCAGTAGCCATCACGCGAGTGCCCAGAACACCGGGGAGCTGTTTTTT.

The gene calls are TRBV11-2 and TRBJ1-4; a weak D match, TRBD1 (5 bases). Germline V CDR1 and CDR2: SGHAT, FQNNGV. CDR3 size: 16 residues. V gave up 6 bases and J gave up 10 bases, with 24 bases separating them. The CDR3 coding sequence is TGTGCCAGCAGTTCACCGAGGCGGGGCTGGGGGGGAAAACTGTTTTTT. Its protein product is CASSSPRRGWGGKLFF.

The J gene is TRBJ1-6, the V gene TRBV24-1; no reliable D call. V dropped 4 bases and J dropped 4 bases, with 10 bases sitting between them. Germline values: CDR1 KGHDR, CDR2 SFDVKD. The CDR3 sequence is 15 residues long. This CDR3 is CATSERTGYNSPLHF. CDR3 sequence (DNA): TGTGCCACCAGTGAACGGACGGGGTATAATTCACCCCTCCACTTT.

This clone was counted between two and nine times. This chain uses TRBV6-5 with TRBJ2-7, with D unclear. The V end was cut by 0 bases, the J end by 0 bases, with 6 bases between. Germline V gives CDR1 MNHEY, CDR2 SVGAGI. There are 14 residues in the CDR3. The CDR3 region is CASSYSQSSYEQYF. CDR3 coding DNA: TGTGCCAGCAGTTACTCGCAGAGCTCCTACGAGCAGTACTTC.

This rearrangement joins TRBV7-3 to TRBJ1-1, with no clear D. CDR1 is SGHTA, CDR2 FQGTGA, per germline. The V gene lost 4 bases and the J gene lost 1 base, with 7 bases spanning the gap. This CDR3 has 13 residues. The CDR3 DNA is TGTGCCAGCAGCTCGGGCGAGAACACTGAAGCTTTCTTT. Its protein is CASSSGENTEAFF.

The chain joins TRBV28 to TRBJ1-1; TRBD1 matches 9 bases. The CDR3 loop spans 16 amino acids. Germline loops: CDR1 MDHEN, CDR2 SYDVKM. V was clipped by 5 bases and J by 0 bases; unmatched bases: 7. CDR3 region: CASSPDRGIMNTEAFF. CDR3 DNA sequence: TGTGCCAGCAGTCCTGACAGGGGGATCATGAACACTGAAGCTTTCTTT.

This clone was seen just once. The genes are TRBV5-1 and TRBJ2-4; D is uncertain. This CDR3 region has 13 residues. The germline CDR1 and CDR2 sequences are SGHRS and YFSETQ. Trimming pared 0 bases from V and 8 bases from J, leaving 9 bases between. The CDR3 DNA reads TGCGCCAGCAGCTTGGGTGGGGTGGACATTCAGTACTTC. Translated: CASSLGGVDIQYF.

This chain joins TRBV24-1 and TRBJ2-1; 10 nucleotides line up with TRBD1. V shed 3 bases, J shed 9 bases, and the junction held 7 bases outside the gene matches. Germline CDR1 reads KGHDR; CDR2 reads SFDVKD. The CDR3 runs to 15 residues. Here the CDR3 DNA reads TGTGCCACCAGTGATCCCGGGACAGGGGTAGGTGAGCAGTTCTTC. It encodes CATSDPGTGVGEQFF.

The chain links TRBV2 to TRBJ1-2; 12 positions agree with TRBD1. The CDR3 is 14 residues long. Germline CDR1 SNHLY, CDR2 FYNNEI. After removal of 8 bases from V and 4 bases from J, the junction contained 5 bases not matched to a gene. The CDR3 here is CASGGQGAVYGYTF. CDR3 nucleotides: TGTGCCAGCGGGGGACAGGGGGCGGTCTATGGCTACACCTTC. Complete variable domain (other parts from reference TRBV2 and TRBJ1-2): EPEVTQTPSHQVTQMGQEVILRCVPISNHLYFYWYRQILGQKVEFLVSFYNNEISEKSEIFDDQFSVERPDGSNFTLKIRSTKLEDSAMYFCASGGQGAVYGYTFGSGTRLTVV.

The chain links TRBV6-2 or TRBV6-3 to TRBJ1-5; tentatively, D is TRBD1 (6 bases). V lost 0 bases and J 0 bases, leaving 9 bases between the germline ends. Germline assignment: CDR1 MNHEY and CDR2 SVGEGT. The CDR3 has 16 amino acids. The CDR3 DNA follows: TGTGCCAGCAGTTACTCGACAGGCCTTAGCAATCAGCCCCAGCATTTT. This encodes CASSYSTGLSNQPQHF.

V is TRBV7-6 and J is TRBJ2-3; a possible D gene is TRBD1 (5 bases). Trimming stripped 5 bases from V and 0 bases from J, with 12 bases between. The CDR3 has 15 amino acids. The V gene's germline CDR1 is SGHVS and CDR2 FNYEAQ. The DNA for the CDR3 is TGTGCCAGCAGCCCCGGCAGGGTCAGCACAGATACGCAGTATTTT. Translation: CASSPGRVSTDTQYF.

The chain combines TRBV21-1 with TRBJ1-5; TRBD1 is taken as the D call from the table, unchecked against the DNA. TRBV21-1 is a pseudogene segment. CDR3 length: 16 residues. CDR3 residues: CASSKVLGQALRPQHF. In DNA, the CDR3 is TGTGCCAGCAGCAAAGTATTGGGACAGGCATTACGGCCCCAGCATTTT.

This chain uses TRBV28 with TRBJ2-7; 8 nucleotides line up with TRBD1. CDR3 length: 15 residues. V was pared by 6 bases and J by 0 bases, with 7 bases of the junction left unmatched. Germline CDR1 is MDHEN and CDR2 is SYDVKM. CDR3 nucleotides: TGTGCCAGCAGCATGCCGGGACAGGTCTCCTACGAGCAGTACTTC. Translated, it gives CASSMPGQVSYEQYF. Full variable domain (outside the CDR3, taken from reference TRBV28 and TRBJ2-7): DVKVTQSSRYLVKRTGEKVFLECVQDMDHENMFWYRQDPGLGLRLIYFSYDVKMKEKGDIPEGYSVSREKKERFSLILESASTNQTSMYLCASSMPGQVSYEQYFGPGTRLTVT.

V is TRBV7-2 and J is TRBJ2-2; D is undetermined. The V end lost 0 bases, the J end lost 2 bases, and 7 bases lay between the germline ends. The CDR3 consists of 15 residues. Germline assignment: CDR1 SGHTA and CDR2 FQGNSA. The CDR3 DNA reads TGTGCCAGCAGCTTAGCGCTGTACAACACCGGGGAGCTGTTTTTT. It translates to CASSLALYNTGELFF.

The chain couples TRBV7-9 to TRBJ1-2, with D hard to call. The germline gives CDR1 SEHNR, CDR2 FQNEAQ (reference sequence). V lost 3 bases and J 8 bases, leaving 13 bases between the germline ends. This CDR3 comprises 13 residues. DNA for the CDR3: TGTGCCAGCAGCTTGGGCGAGCGATTGGGCTACACCTTC. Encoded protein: CASSLGERLGYTF.

Here the CDR3 DNA reads TGTGCCAGCTCACCAGGACAGCGGCCAGGTGGCTACACCTTC. It codes for CASSPGQRPGGYTF. The J gene is TRBJ1-2, the V gene TRBV18; weak D call: TRBD1 (6 bases). CDR1 is KGHSH and CDR2 is LQKENI in the germline V gene. V was trimmed by 2 bases and J by 7 bases, leaving 14 bases between them. The CDR3 covers 14 residues.

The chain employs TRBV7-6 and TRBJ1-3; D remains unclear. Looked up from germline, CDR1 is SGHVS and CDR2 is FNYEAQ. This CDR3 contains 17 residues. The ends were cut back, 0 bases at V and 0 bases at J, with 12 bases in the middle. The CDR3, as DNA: TGTGCCAGCAGCTTAGCACCCCTGGAGGCCTCTGGAAACACCATATATTTT. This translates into CASSLAPLEASGNTIYF.

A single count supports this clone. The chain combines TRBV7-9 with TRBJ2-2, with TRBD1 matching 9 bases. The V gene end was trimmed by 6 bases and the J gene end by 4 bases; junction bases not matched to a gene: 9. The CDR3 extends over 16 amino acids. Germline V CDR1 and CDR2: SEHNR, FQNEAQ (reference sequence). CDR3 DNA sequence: TGTGCCAGCAGTCACGGACAGGGGTTGGGCACCGGGGAGCTGTTTTTT. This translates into CASSHGQGLGTGELFF.

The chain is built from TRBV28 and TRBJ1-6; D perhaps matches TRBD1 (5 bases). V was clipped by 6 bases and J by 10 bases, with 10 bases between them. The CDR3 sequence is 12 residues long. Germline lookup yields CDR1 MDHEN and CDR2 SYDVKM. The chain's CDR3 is CASSRQPSPLHF. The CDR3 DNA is TGTGCCAGCAGCCGACAGCCATCACCCCTCCACTTT. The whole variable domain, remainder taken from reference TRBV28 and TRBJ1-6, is DVKVTQSSRYLVKRTGEKVFLECVQDMDHENMFWYRQDPGLGLRLIYFSYDVKMKEKGDIPEGYSVSREKKERFSLILESASTNQTSMYLCASSRQPSPLHFGNGTRLTVT.

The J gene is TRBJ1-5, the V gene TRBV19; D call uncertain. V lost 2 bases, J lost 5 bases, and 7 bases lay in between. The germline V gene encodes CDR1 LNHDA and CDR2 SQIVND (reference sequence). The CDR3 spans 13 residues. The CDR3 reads CASSIRDDQPQHF. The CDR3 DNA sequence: TGTGCCAGTAGTATAAGAGACGATCAGCCCCAGCATTTT. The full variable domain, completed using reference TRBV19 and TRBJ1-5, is DGGITQSPKYLFRKEGQNVTLSCEQNLNHDAMYWYRQDPGQGLRLIYYSQIVNDFQKGDIAEGYSVSREKKESFPLTVTSAQKNPTAFYLCASSIRDDQPQHFGDGTRLSIL.